These T cell receptor beta chains were read from a single sample in a study of CD8 T cells in ankylosing spondylitis. TCRdb processed the 5' RACE reads anew with MiXCR; each CDR3 protein has one entry. The sample includes 150,000 to 200,000 distinct CDR3 sequences, approximately 10% of them seen just once. The sequenced sample consisted of blood, either unsorted or a sorted T cell fraction (not recorded which). All receptors come from a female donor with ankylosing spondylitis or in good health (not recorded which). The CDR3 runs from the conserved cysteine through the conserved F or W. The D gene is left open where the match is weak. Not every row has a clone size; where given, it reads once, few, many or a size class.

d_call: TRBD1
clone_size: few
v_call: TRBV3-1
j_call: TRBJ2-7
cdr3_nt: TGTGCCAGCAGCCGGGGGACAGGCACCTACGAGCAGTACTTC
cdr3_aa: CASSRGTGTYEQYF

d_call: TRBD2
clone_size: many
v_call: TRBV29-1
j_call: TRBJ2-1
cdr3_nt: TGCAGCGTTGGTCTAGCGGGAGGGCCGAGGGCCTACAATGAGCAGTTCTTC
cdr3_aa: CSVGLAGGPRAYNEQFF

d_call: TRBD1
clone_size: many
v_call: TRBV29-1
j_call: TRBJ2-1
cdr3_nt: TGCAGCGATCTGGACAGGGGACACAATGAGCAGTTCTTC
cdr3_aa: CSDLDRGHNEQFF

d_call: NA
clone_size: many
v_call: TRBV7-9
j_call: TRBJ2-7
cdr3_nt: TGTGCCAGCAGGCCCCCTACCCACGAGCAGTACTTC
cdr3_aa: CASRPPTHEQYF

d_call: TRBD2
clone_size: many
v_call: TRBV10-3
j_call: TRBJ2-1
cdr3_nt: TGTGCCATCAGAAGCGGGAGAGGGTATGAGCAGTTCTTC
cdr3_aa: CAIRSGRGYEQFF

d_call: TRBD1
clone_size: many
v_call: TRBV15
j_call: TRBJ1-1
cdr3_nt: TGTGCCACCAGCCCTCGGACAGGGAACACTGAAGCTTTCTTT
cdr3_aa: CATSPRTGNTEAFF

d_call: TRBD1
clone_size: NA
v_call: TRBV7-9
j_call: TRBJ2-3
cdr3_nt: TGTGCCAGCAGCCGTGGGACAGACCCCGATTCAGATACGCAGTATTTT
cdr3_aa: CASSRGTDPDSDTQYF

d_call: NA
clone_size: NA
v_call: TRBV6-1
j_call: TRBJ2-1
cdr3_nt: TGTGCCAGCGGCTTATACTCCGAACCCTACAATGAGCAGTTCTTC
cdr3_aa: CASGLYSEPYNEQFF

d_call: NA
clone_size: many
v_call: TRBV11-3
j_call: TRBJ2-5
cdr3_nt: TGTGCCAGCAGCTTAGATCTACCGCAAATGTACCAAGAGACCCAGTACTTC
cdr3_aa: CASSLDLPQMYQETQYF

d_call: NA
clone_size: many
v_call: TRBV4-3
j_call: TRBJ2-1
cdr3_nt: TGCGCCAGCAGCCAAGATAAGGGAACTGGTGAGCAGTTCTTC
cdr3_aa: CASSQDKGTGEQFF

d_call: NA
clone_size: few
v_call: TRBV28
j_call: TRBJ1-1
cdr3_nt: TGTGCCAGCAGTTTTCGGCCGACGGATGAAGCTTTCTTT
cdr3_aa: CASSFRPTDEAFF

d_call: TRBD2
clone_size: NA
v_call: TRBV9
j_call: TRBJ2-1
cdr3_nt: TGTGCCAGCAGCGGCCGGACTAGCAGCAATGAGCAGTTCTTC
cdr3_aa: CASSGRTSSNEQFF

d_call: NA
clone_size: few
v_call: TRBV28
j_call: TRBJ2-5
cdr3_nt: TGTGCCAGCAGTCCCCTTACAGAGACCCAGTACTTC
cdr3_aa: CASSPLTETQYF

d_call: NA
clone_size: few
v_call: TRBV12-3/TRBV12-4
j_call: TRBJ1-2
cdr3_nt: TGTGCCAGCAGTTTCGCCACTAGTCCCCGAGGAGGCTACACCTTC
cdr3_aa: CASSFATSPRGGYTF

d_call: TRBD2
clone_size: few
v_call: TRBV19
j_call: TRBJ2-7
cdr3_nt: TGTGCCAGTAGTATAGGGACTAGAGATGACGAGCAGTACTTC
cdr3_aa: CASSIGTRDDEQYF

d_call: TRBD2
clone_size: many
v_call: TRBV12-3/TRBV12-4
j_call: TRBJ2-3
cdr3_nt: TGTGCCAGCAGTTTCCGTTCGCGGGGGGATACGCAGTATTTT
cdr3_aa: CASSFRSRGDTQYF

d_call: NA
clone_size: NA
v_call: TRBV29-1
j_call: TRBJ2-3
cdr3_nt: TGCAGCGTTGTTAGCGGAGACTACAGAGGTACGCAGTATTTT
cdr3_aa: CSVVSGDYRGTQYF

d_call: TRBD2
clone_size: few
v_call: TRBV7-6
j_call: TRBJ2-7
cdr3_nt: TGTGCCAGCAGTATATCCGAGACTAGCGGCTACGAGCAGTACTTC
cdr3_aa: CASSISETSGYEQYF

d_call: NA
clone_size: few
v_call: TRBV5-1
j_call: TRBJ2-3
cdr3_nt: TGCGCCAGCAGCCGGGAGAGAGATACGCAGTATTTT
cdr3_aa: CASSRERDTQYF

d_call: NA
clone_size: few
v_call: TRBV2
j_call: TRBJ2-5
cdr3_nt: TGTGCCAGCCAGGCGAGGACACTCGATCAAGAGACCCAGTACTTC
cdr3_aa: CASQARTLDQETQYF

d_call: TRBD2
clone_size: few
v_call: TRBV9
j_call: TRBJ2-1
cdr3_nt: TGTGCCAGCAGCGCCGGACTAGCGGCGTGGAATGAGCAGTTCTTC
cdr3_aa: CASSAGLAAWNEQFF

d_call: NA
clone_size: few
v_call: TRBV4-1
j_call: TRBJ2-1
cdr3_nt: TGCGCCAGCTACGACCCGTCTAATTCCTACAATGAGCAGTTCTTC
cdr3_aa: CASYDPSNSYNEQFF